The entry below describes one T cell receptor beta chain. TCRdb keeps only in-frame clones here, not all; method: immunoSEQ multiplex PCR. The sample records tens of thousands of clones, roughly 86% being singletons. The sample originates from a study of blood T cell repertoires in COVID-19. Study background: Samples taken during acute and convalescent COVID-19 were collected in the United States, Italy and Spain.

Trimming took 0 bases from V and 6 from J, leaving 12 bases between them. The CDR3 has 14 residues. CDR1 is SGHTA and CDR2 is FQGNSA in the germline V gene. This receptor was taken from a human donor in a cohort sampled during active COVID-19. The sequencing sample was made of peripheral blood. The gene calls are TRBV7-2 and TRBJ2-7, with D possibly TRBD1 on 6 matching bases. The CDR3 loop reads CASSLAGQSPEQYF. DNA for the CDR3: TGTGCCAGCAGCTTAGCCGGACAGTCCCCCGAGCAGTACTTC.